The rows below give T cell receptor beta chains drawn from one sample of a study of shared T cell receptors in the human thymus. The table came from immunoSEQ multiplex PCR; TCRdb's copy has only in-frame clones and leaves some out. The table records some 660,000 clones, more than 70% of them present only once. The same data also went into a second study, on human thymus T cells.

Source material: thymocytes. These receptors all stem from a boy younger than two with a congenital heart defect. The conserved cysteine and the conserved F or W are not part of the CDR3 here. D genes are given only for firm matches. The listing skips clone size in some rows; elsewhere it reads once, few, many or a size class.

NA	TRBV9	9	NA	TRBJ1-6	ASSSCSPLH
NA	TRBV6-5	12	NA	TRBJ1-5	ASSKGVANQPQH
NA	TRBV5-4	12	NA	TRBJ2-2	ASSLNPKFGELF
NA	TRBV6-1	16	once	TRBJ2-7	ASSQVPVQATSVYEQY
TRBD2	TRBV7-3	13	NA	TRBJ2-1	ASSPQRGGYNEQF
TRBD1	TRBV6-6	12	NA	TRBJ2-7	ASTQMGQGYEQY
NA	TRBV27	14	NA	TRBJ2-3	ASSFSRDTSADTQY
TRBD2	TRBV18	17	NA	TRBJ2-1	ASSQTTPGTRSDDNEQF
TRBD2	TRBV7-2	13	NA	TRBJ2-7	ASRVKLAGAYEQY
NA	TRBV29-1	11	NA	NA	SVPSWGEDEQY
TRBD1	TRBV5-5	13	NA	TRBJ1-1	ASSSNRGRGTEAF
NA	TRBV5-1	12	few	TRBJ2-2	ASTGLSNTGELF
TRBD1	TRBV27	11	once	TRBJ1-2	ASSPQGTNGYT
NA	TRBV29-1	10	NA	TRBJ2-3	SGNTPAGTQY
TRBD2	TRBV2	15	NA	TRBJ2-4	ASSEAPGGAGGNIQY
NA	TRBV19	18	NA	TRBJ2-2	ASSPTQSQGNNLNTGELF
NA	TRBV5-6	13	NA	TRBJ2-7	ASSFGGPSSYEQY
TRBD2	TRBV6-6	13	NA	TRBJ2-5	ASSPTTSPQETQY
TRBD2	TRBV5-6	14	NA	TRBJ2-7	ASSLGLAGYIYEQY
NA	TRBV5-1	10	NA	TRBJ2-2	ASSRETGELF
NA	TRBV28	11	NA	TRBJ2-4	ASSLQGVSIQY
NA	TRBV6-1	11	once	TRBJ2-1	ASSAHLYNEQF
NA	TRBV28	14	once	TRBJ2-7	ASTPWGSLGAYEQY
NA	TRBV5-1	17	once	TRBJ1-4	ASSFGGRGSPRANEKLF
TRBD1	TRBV19	13	NA	TRBJ1-3	ASSIEATGRNTIY
TRBD2	TRBV12-5	14	few	TRBJ2-1	ASGLVTSGSVNEQF
TRBD2	TRBV11-2	13	NA	TRBJ2-1	ASSLLTSGHNEQF
NA	TRBV5-5	11	NA	TRBJ1-4	ASRQSANEKLF
TRBD2	TRBV9	15	NA	TRBJ2-1	ASSPSSRGLAVDEQF
TRBD2	TRBV19	15	NA	TRBJ2-2	ASSIVSGRASSGELF
NA	TRBV5-1	13	once	TRBJ2-3	ASSLTGRGTDTQY
TRBD1	TRBV28	13	NA	TRBJ2-2	ASSLSPGGTGELF
TRBD2	TRBV28	13	NA	TRBJ2-5	ASRKTSGIGETQY
NA	TRBV7-6	11	NA	TRBJ1-5	ASSLGQDQPQH
NA	TRBV11-2	10	NA	TRBJ2-3	ASRGGSDTQY
NA	TRBV6-6	14	NA	TRBJ1-5	ASSPDRNYSNQPQH
TRBD1	TRBV7-8	16	NA	TRBJ2-2	ASSLVLHEGAITGELF
TRBD1	TRBV19	9	NA	TRBJ1-1	ATSGGTEAF
NA	TRBV7-2	14	few	TRBJ1-5	ASSSPTDYSNQPQH
TRBD1	TRBV27	16	NA	TRBJ2-3	ASSQQGDAPLGTDTQY
NA	TRBV25-1	16	NA	TRBJ2-1	ASRVTGDGSGKDNEQF
TRBD1	TRBV10-1	12	NA	TRBJ1-5	ASSGNQGDQPQH
NA	TRBV6-1	10	NA	TRBJ1-1	ASSRQGTEAF
NA	TRBV7-4	16	NA	TRBJ1-1	ASSLWPHGEGLETEAF
NA	TRBV25-1	9	NA	TRBJ2-7	ASKSRGEQY
TRBD2	TRBV6-1	17	NA	TRBJ2-3	ASSEYSLAGGAPTDTQY
TRBD1	TRBV5-1	13	NA	TRBJ1-6	ASRTGTGVNSPLH
TRBD1	TRBV11-2	12	NA	TRBJ1-4	ASSFSRGSEKLF
NA	TRBV11-2	16	NA	TRBJ1-4	ASSLLARSPTTNEKLF
NA	TRBV4-1	12	few	TRBJ2-6	ASSYSSGANVLT
NA	TRBV2	15	NA	TRBJ2-2	ASSEALGRGMAGELF
TRBD1	TRBV13	15	NA	TRBJ2-6	ASSRITGDSGANVLT
TRBD2	TRBV5-1	14	NA	TRBJ2-1	ASSQGLAGDYNEQF
NA	TRBV2	16	few	TRBJ2-3	ASTLFSPYNYGTDTQY
TRBD2	TRBV7-6	13	once	TRBJ2-5	ASSSPGRTTDSQY